This T cell receptor (beta chain) was recorded in a study of blood T cell repertoires in COVID-19. Assay: immunoSEQ multiplex PCR; the TCRdb copy retains only in-frame clones and omits some. The sample consists of some 390,000 clones, about 89% of them appearing once. Germline trimming cut 4 bases from V and 4 bases from J; bases unmatched to any gene: 7. CDR1 SGDLS and CDR2 YYNGEE come from the germline V gene. The CDR3 runs 15 residues. The clonotype comes from a woman between 35 and 50 years old with COVID-19, enrolled during active disease. Sequencing was performed on peripheral blood. V gene TRBV9 combines with J gene TRBJ1-3; 8 bases fit TRBD1. CDR3 DNA: TGTGCCAGCAGCCCACAAGGGGACAGGGGAAACACCATATATTTT. This encodes CASSPQGDRGNTIYF.